The 2 T cell receptor beta chains below all came from one sample that was sequenced in a study of blood T cell repertoires in COVID-19. Profiled with immunoSEQ multiplex PCR; TCRdb holds only in-frame clones, not every one. The top ten hold more than 25% of the sample, which has 150,000 to 200,000 clones, about nine tenths seen once. The sequenced sample consisted of peripheral blood. The receptor source for this set is a man between 60 and 75 years old with acute or convalescent COVID-19.

The V call is TRBV18, the J call TRBJ1-1; D is undetermined. CDR3 length equals 16 residues. Trimming stripped 3 bases from V and 4 bases from J, with 18 bases between. Germline lookup yields CDR1 KGHSH and CDR2 LQKENI. The CDR3 reads CASSPRPEGFSTEAFF. The CDR3 DNA sequence: TGTGCCAGCTCACCTAGACCGGAGGGCTTTAGCACTGAAGCTTTCTTT.

This clone has just one count. The chain couples TRBV30 to TRBJ1-4; 10 positions match TRBD1. The CDR3 covers 13 residues. The V and J ends lost 5 bases and 10 bases, in that order; junction bases with no gene match: 7. Germline V gene sequence: CDR1 GTSNPN, CDR2 SVGIG (reference sequence). This CDR3 reads CAWAPGQGRKLFF. The CDR3 DNA reads TGTGCCTGGGCCCCGGGACAGGGGAGAAAACTGTTTTTT.